This T cell receptor (beta chain) was identified during a study of OX40 agonist ivuxolimab in advanced cancers. Study-wide results and limits: Among patients with partial responses at 0.1-3.0 mg/kg, clonal expansion was among the lowest. Certain nonresponders additionally had low normalized T-cell clonal expansion.

Autoimmune disease history or systemic immunosuppression was exclusionary. Points on this clone: Its antigen is undetermined.

Measured with immunoSEQ multiplex PCR; TCRdb has only the in-frame clones, and not every one. The top ten hold 0.67% of the sample, which has tens of thousands of clones, about 87% seen once. This clonotype originated in an adult with an advanced solid tumor such as melanoma, head and neck, liver or kidney cancer. The specimen comprised CD4+ or CD8+ T cells sorted from blood, sampled in a trial of the OX40 agonist ivuxolimab.

CDR3 in amino acids: CASSLIRGFTEAFF. CDR3 in DNA: TGTGCCAGCAGTTTGATACGGGGGTTCACTGAAGCTTTCTTT. This chain links TRBV6-1 with TRBJ1-1, with D possibly being TRBD1 (5 bases). V was clipped by 5 bases and J by 4 bases, with 14 bases between them. The CDR3 has 14 amino acids. CDR1 is MNHNS, CDR2 SASEGT, per germline.